This entry concerns a single T cell receptor beta chain. The method was immunoSEQ multiplex PCR; TCRdb's version includes in-frame clones alone and lacks a portion of them. The sample records about 61,000 clones, around nine tenths being singletons. This entry is derived from a study of blood T cell repertoires in COVID-19. With 3 bases clipped from V and 5 bases from J, the junction kept 4 bases outside the gene matches. Germline V CDR1 and CDR2: SGHRS, YFSETQ. The CDR3 has 14 residues. The rearrangement joins TRBV5-1 to TRBJ2-5; 10 positions match TRBD1. The TCR originated in a woman between 50 and 59 years old with active or convalescent COVID-19. The sequenced sample was peripheral blood. CDR3 protein: CASSSDRGSETQYF. CDR3 in DNA: TGCGCCAGCAGCTCGGACAGGGGGTCGGAGACCCAGTACTTC.